The 23 T cell receptor beta chains below come from one sample, sequenced in a study of T cell responses to AZD1222 COVID-19 vaccine. Clones were sequenced by immunoSEQ multiplex PCR, and TCRdb holds only the in-frame ones, with some missing. The profile shows about 140,000 clones, more than 80% of them singletons. The sample consisted of peripheral blood, taken on day 0 of AZD1222 vaccination. All receptors derive from an adult in good health.

The CDR3 nucleotides read TGTGCCAGCAGCTTAGTAGGGGTTGGAGAGACCCAGTACTTC. Translation gives CASSLVGVGETQYF. The chain uses TRBV11-3 and TRBJ2-5, with D perhaps TRBD1 (5 bases). V was pared by 1 base and J by 4 bases, with 10 bases between. Germline loops: CDR1 SGHNT, CDR2 YENEEA. The CDR3 spans 14 residues.

This chain uses TRBV14 with TRBJ1-4; 9 bases agree with TRBD1. V was pared by 4 bases and J by 7 bases, with 7 bases of the junction left unmatched. Germline CDR1 is SGHDN and CDR2 is FVKESK. The CDR3 has 15 amino acids. DNA of the CDR3: TGTGCCAGCAGCCGGAGGGACAGGGTTGGTGAAAAACTGTTTTTT. Protein: CASSRRDRVGEKLFF.

This rearrangement joins TRBV19 to TRBJ1-5; D is perhaps TRBD1 (6 bases). The CDR3 runs to 14 residues. Germline CDR1 and CDR2: LNHDA and SQIVND (reference sequence). Trimming shortened V by 5 bases and J by 5 bases, and 13 bases separated the two germline ends. The CDR3 nucleotides are TGTGCCAGTAGTCCAGACAGGAGCTATCAGCCCCAGCATTTT. Its translation is CASSPDRSYQPQHF. Full variable domain (remainder filled in from reference TRBV19 and TRBJ1-5): DGGITQSPKYLFRKEGQNVTLSCEQNLNHDAMYWYRQDPGQGLRLIYYSQIVNDFQKGDIAEGYSVSREKKESFPLTVTSAQKNPTAFYLCASSPDRSYQPQHFGDGTRLSIL.

V is TRBV2 and J is TRBJ1-2; a weak D match, TRBD1 (5 bases). CDR3 size: 12 residues. Germline lookup yields CDR1 SNHLY and CDR2 FYNNEI. V was trimmed by 6 bases and J by 7 bases, leaving 12 bases between them. DNA of the CDR3: TGTGCCAGCAGGGCAGGGCATGTTGGCTACACCTTC. Translation gives CASRAGHVGYTF.

V and J are TRBV5-6 and TRBJ2-2; 10 nucleotides line up with TRBD1. The J segment lost 4 bases and the V segment lost 2 bases, leaving 5 bases of the junction unmatched. The CDR3 is 16 residues long. CDR1 SGHDT and CDR2 YYEEEE come from the germline V gene. CDR3 nucleotide sequence: TGTGCCAGCAGCTTTAGGACAGGGGGAAGCACCGGGGAGCTGTTTTTT. This sequence encodes CASSFRTGGSTGELFF.

The V call is TRBV5-1, the J call TRBJ2-3, with D hard to call. V was shortened by 0 bases and J by 2 bases, with 7 bases between the two germline ends. CDR3 size: 14 residues. The germline V gene encodes CDR1 SGHRS and CDR2 YFSETQ. The CDR3 loop reads CASSLAEYTDTQYF. Here the CDR3 DNA reads TGCGCCAGCAGCTTGGCCGAATACACAGATACGCAGTATTTT.

The DNA for the CDR3 is TGTGCCAGCAGCTTAGGGGATTTAGAGACTAGCCAAGAGACCCAGTACTTC. Its translation: CASSLGDLETSQETQYF. The rearrangement links TRBV11-2 to TRBJ2-5, with D possibly being TRBD2 (6 bases). Trimming took off 1 base at V and 1 base at J, with 16 bases between the two ends. Germline V gene data show CDR1 as SGHAT and CDR2 as FQNNGV. The CDR3 length is 17 residues.

The gene calls are TRBV7-3 and TRBJ2-1, with 12 positions matching TRBD2. Germline values: CDR1 SGHTA, CDR2 FQGTGA. The junction had 6 bases not matched to a gene; V was cut back by 2 bases and J by 4 bases. The CDR3 has 17 amino acids. CDR3 bases: TGTGCCAGCAGCTTAGGGGGACTAGCGGGTTCGTACAATGAGCAGTTCTTC. Protein: CASSLGGLAGSYNEQFF.

The V call is TRBV9, the J call TRBJ2-3; a possible D gene is TRBD2 (7 bases). This CDR3 has 15 residues. V was clipped by 2 bases and J by 1 base, with 11 bases between them. Per germline, CDR1 SGDLS and CDR2 YYNGEE. The CDR3 reads CASSVGGQRTDTQYF. In DNA form, the CDR3 reads TGTGCCAGCAGCGTGGGGGGGCAGCGCACAGATACGCAGTATTTT.

In this sample, this clone turned up a few times. The chain recombines TRBV27 with TRBJ1-2; D gene uncertain. Trimming left V 5 bases short and J 2 bases short, with 12 bases between. The CDR3 has 14 amino acids. Germline loops: CDR1 MNHEY, CDR2 SMNVEV (reference sequence). The CDR3: CASSVTVGNYGYTF. The CDR3 bases are TGTGCCAGCAGTGTCACAGTGGGGAACTATGGCTACACCTTC.

The V and J genes are TRBV6-5 and TRBJ2-7, with TRBD2 matching over 9 bases. CDR3 length: 15 residues. J was trimmed by 3 bases and V by 0 bases; bases with no gene match: 3. Germline V gene data show CDR1 as MNHEY and CDR2 as SVGAGI. CDR3 loop: CASSYSTSGVYEQYF. CDR3 coding DNA: TGTGCCAGCAGTTACTCGACTAGCGGAGTCTACGAGCAGTACTTC.

The chain carries TRBV2 and TRBJ1-2; no clear D gene. The CDR3 runs 15 residues. Germline V lookup: CDR1 SNHLY, CDR2 FYNNEI. V was pared by 4 bases and J by 4 bases, with 16 bases between. As DNA, the CDR3 is TGTGCCAGCAGTGTGGGGTCGGGATCTGGCTATGGCTACACCTTC. Amino acids: CASSVGSGSGYGYTF.

The rearrangement joins TRBV3-1 (or the pseudogene TRBV3-2) to TRBJ2-2; D ambiguous. V was shortened by 4 bases and J by 7 bases, with 10 bases between the two germline ends. This CDR3 has 13 amino acids. The germline CDR1 and CDR2 sequences are LGHDT and YNNKEL (reference sequence). In nucleotides, the CDR3 is TGTGCCAGCAGCCCACGACGTGTCGGGGAGCTGTTTTTT. It encodes CASSPRRVGELFF.

This clone was picked up one time. The V and J genes are TRBV6-4 and TRBJ2-1; TRBD1 aligns across 8 bases. CDR3 length: 14 residues. Per the germline V gene, CDR1 is MRHNA and CDR2 is SNTAGT. V shed 5 bases and J 6 bases; nucleotides not matched to a gene: 6. CDR3 in amino acids: CASSRITGGNEQFF. Here the CDR3 DNA reads TGTGCCAGCAGTAGGATAACAGGGGGCAATGAGCAGTTCTTC.

CDR3 sequence reads: CASLPGLAGVEAKNIQYF. Written as DNA, the CDR3 is TGTGCCAGCCTTCCGGGACTAGCGGGAGTCGAAGCCAAAAACATTCAGTACTTC. This chain uses TRBV6-4 with TRBJ2-4; TRBD2 matches at 14 bases. Per germline, CDR1 MRHNA and CDR2 SNTAGT. With 8 bases clipped from V and 0 bases from J, the junction kept 9 bases outside the gene matches. The CDR3 totals 18 residues.

This clone was detected once. The CDR3 spells CASTGSTTGELFF. CDR3 bases: TGTGCCAGCACCGGTAGTACGACCGGGGAGCTGTTTTTT. The V gene is TRBV2, the J gene TRBJ2-2; D remains ambiguous. V lost 7 bases and J lost 5, with 11 bases in between. This CDR3 has 13 residues. Germline values: CDR1 SNHLY, CDR2 FYNNEI.

This clone was found once. This chain links TRBV7-8 with TRBJ1-4; 7 bases agree with TRBD1. The CDR3 spans 16 residues. The germline V gene encodes CDR1 SGHVS and CDR2 FQNEAQ. With V trimmed by 7 bases and J by 0 bases, 8 bases remained unmatched. In DNA form, the CDR3 reads TGTGCCAGCAAGGGACAGCGAGGCGCAACTAATGAAAAACTGTTTTTT. It translates to CASKGQRGATNEKLFF.

The rearrangement joins TRBV15 to TRBJ2-1, with D perhaps assigned TRBD1 or TRBD2 (5 bases each). This CDR3 has 13 amino acids. With 4 bases removed from V and 6 bases from J, the gap between germline ends came to 10 bases. CDR1 and CDR2 from the germline V gene are LNHNV and YYDKDF (reference sequence). The CDR3 loop is CATSKGPLNEQFF. The CDR3 bases are TGTGCCACCAGCAAGGGACCTCTCAATGAGCAGTTCTTC.

The gene calls are TRBV19 and TRBJ1-4; TRBD1 agrees at 7 bases. From germline, CDR1 is LNHDA and CDR2 SQIVND (reference sequence). J was trimmed by 7 bases and V by 6 bases; bases with no gene match: 8. The CDR3 loop spans 14 amino acids. The chain's CDR3 is CASRPGQYPEKLFF. The DNA of the CDR3 is TGTGCCAGTAGGCCGGGACAGTACCCTGAAAAACTGTTTTTT.

The V and J genes are TRBV5-4 and TRBJ2-7; no clear D. V lost 0 bases and J 5 bases, leaving 9 bases between the germline ends. From germline, CDR1 is SGHNT and CDR2 YYREEE (reference sequence). The CDR3 spans 13 residues. The CDR3 bases are TGTGCCAGCAGCTTGGGGACCAGCGACGAGCAGTACTTC. Protein sequence: CASSLGTSDEQYF.

The chain links TRBV5-8 to TRBJ2-5; D is undetermined. In germline, CDR1 is SGHTS, CDR2 YDEGEE. The CDR3 runs 11 residues. V lost 0 bases and J 7 bases, leaving 4 bases between the germline ends. CDR3 in DNA: TGTGCCAGCAGCTTGGTGGTGACCCAGTACTTC. It specifies CASSLVVTQYF. The full variable domain, in which reference TRBV5-8 and TRBJ2-5 provide the parts outside the CDR3, is EAGVTQSPTHLIKTRGQQATLRCSPISGHTSVYWYQQALGLGLQFLLWYDEGEERNRGNFPPRFSGRQFPNYSSELNVNALELEDSALYLCASSLVVTQYFGPGTRLLVL.

CDR3 bases: TGTGCCAGCAGTTTAATGGCCTCGGGGGGTGAAGCTTTCTTT. Encoded protein: CASSLMASGGEAFF. The chain combines TRBV28 with TRBJ1-1, with D maybe TRBD1 (5 bases). The germline CDR1 and CDR2 sequences are MDHEN and SYDVKM. V was pared by 2 bases and J by 7 bases, with 14 bases between. The CDR3 length is 14 residues.

The gene calls are TRBV4-1 and TRBJ2-2; 9 bases are a match to TRBD2. V was pared by 3 bases and J by 4 bases, with 12 bases of the junction left unmatched. The CDR3 contains 18 residues. Germline-derived CDR1 and CDR2 are MGHRA and YSYEKL. The CDR3 sequence is CASSHGIAGVRPTGELFF. The DNA of the CDR3 is TGCGCCAGCAGCCATGGGATAGCGGGAGTTAGGCCCACCGGGGAGCTGTTTTTT.